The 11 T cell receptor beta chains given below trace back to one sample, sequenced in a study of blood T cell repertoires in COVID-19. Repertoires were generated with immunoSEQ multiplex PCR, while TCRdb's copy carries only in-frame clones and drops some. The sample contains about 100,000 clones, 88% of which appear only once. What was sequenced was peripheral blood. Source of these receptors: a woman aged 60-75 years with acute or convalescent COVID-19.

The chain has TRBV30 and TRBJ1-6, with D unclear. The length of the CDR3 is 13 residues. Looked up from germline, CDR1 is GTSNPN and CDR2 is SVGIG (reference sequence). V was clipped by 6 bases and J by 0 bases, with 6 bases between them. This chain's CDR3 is CACRRSYNSPLHF. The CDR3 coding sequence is TGTGCCTGTCGTCGCTCCTATAATTCACCCCTCCACTTT.

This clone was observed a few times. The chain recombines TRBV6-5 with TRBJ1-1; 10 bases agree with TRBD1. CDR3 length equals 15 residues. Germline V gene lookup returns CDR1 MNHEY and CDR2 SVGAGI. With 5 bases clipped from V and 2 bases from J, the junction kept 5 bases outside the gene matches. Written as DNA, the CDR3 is TGTGCCAGCAGTCCCCGGGACAGGGGCAACACTGAAGCTTTCTTT. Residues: CASSPRDRGNTEAFF.

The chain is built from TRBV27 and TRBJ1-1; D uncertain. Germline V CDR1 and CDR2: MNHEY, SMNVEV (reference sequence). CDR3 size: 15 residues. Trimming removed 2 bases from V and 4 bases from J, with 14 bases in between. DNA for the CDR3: TGTGCCAGCAGTTTAATGCCCCTGACTACCACTGAAGCTTTCTTT. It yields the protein CASSLMPLTTTEAFF.

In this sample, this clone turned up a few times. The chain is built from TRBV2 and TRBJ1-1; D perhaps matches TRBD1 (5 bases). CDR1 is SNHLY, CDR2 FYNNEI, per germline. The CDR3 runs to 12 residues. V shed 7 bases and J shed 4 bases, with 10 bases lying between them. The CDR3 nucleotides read TGTGCCAGCACCCAGGGTGGCACTGAAGCTTTCTTT. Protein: CASTQGGTEAFF.

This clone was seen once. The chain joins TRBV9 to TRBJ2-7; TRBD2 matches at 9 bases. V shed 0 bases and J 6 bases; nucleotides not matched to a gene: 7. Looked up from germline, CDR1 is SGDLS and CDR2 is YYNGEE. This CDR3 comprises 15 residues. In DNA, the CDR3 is TGTGCCAGCAGCGTAGATCTAGCGGGACTTAGCGAGCAGTACTTC. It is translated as CASSVDLAGLSEQYF.

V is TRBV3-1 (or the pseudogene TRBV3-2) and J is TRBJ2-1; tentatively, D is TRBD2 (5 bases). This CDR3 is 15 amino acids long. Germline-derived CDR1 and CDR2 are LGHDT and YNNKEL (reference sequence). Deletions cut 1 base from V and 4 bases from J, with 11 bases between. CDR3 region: CASSQGHGEYNEQFF. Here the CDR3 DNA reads TGTGCCAGCAGCCAAGGCCACGGGGAGTACAATGAGCAGTTCTTC.

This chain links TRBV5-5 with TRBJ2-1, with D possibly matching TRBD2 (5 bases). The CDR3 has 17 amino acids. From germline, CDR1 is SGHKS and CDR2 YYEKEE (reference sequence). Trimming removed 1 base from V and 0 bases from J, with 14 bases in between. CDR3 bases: TGTGCCAGCAGCTTGTCTCAGAGGAGCGGCTCCTACAATGAGCAGTTCTTC. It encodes CASSLSQRSGSYNEQFF.

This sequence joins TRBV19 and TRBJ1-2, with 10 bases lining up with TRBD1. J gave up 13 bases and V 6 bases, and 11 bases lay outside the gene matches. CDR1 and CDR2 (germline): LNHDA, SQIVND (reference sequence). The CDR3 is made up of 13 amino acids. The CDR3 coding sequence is TGTGCCAGTAGCTTGACAGGGGGCCCTGAGATCACCTTC. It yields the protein CASSLTGGPEITF.

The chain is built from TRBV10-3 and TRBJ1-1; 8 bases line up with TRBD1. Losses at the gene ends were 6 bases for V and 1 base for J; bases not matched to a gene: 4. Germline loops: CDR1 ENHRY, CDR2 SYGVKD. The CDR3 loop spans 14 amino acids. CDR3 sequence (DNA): TGTGCCATCAGCCCGGACAGGGCGAACACTGAAGCTTTCTTT. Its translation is CAISPDRANTEAFF.

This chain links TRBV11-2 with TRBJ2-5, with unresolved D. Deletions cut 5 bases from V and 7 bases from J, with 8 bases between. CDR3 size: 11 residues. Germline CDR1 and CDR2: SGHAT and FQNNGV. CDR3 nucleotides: TGTGCCAGCAGCCTAACGGGGACCCAGTACTTC. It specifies CASSLTGTQYF. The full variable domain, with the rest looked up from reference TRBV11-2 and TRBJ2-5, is EAGVAQSPRYKIIEKRQSVAFWCNPISGHATLYWYQQILGQGPKLLIQFQNNGVVDDSQLPKDRFSAERLKGVDSTLKIQPAKLEDSAVYLCASSLTGTQYFGPGTRLLVL.

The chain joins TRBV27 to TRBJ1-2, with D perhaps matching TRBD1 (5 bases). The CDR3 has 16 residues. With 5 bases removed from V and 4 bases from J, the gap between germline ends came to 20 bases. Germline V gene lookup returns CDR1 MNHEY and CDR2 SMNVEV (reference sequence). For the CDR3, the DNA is TGTGCCAGCAGTCTAAAGGGGCCCCATCCCGGCTATGGCTACACCTTC. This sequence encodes CASSLKGPHPGYGYTF.